The rows below give T cell receptor beta chains drawn from one sample of a study of cytomegalovirus exposure and HLA in healthy donors. Method: immunoSEQ multiplex PCR; TCRdb's copy keeps in-frame clones and lacks some. In the table there are 200,000 to 250,000 clones, 80% to 90% of which are singletons. Sequenced input: PBMCs. Receptors were obtained from a man aged 25 to 45 in good health and CMV-seronegative. CDR3s include the opening cysteine and the closing phenylalanine or tryptophan. D genes are given only for firm matches. Clone size is not always given. Where it is, it says once, few, many or a class for expanded clones.

d_call j_call v_call clone_size cdr3_length cdr3_aa cdr3_nt
TRBD1 TRBJ2-2 TRBV6-5 NA 16 CASSLDRGSSSGELFF TGTGCCAGCAGTTTAGACAGGGGTTCCAGTTCCGGGGAGCTGTTTTTT
NA TRBJ2-5 TRBV28 few 16 CASSFDTGFGGETQYF TGTGCCAGCAGTTTCGATACCGGGTTCGGGGGAGAGACCCAGTACTTC
TRBD1 TRBJ2-2 TRBV7-9 NA 15 CASSLLRTGTGELFF TGTGCCAGCAGCTTATTGCGGACAGGGACCGGGGAGCTGTTTTTT
NA TRBJ2-7 TRBV10-3 few 15 CATQNYLAGAYEQYF TGTGCCACCCAAAACTATCTGGCGGGCGCCTACGAGCAGTACTTC
NA TRBJ1-1 TRBV6-6 NA 15 CASSYSRGMNTEAFF TGTGCCAGCAGTTACTCAAGAGGTATGAACACTGAAGCTTTCTTT
NA TRBJ2-1 TRBV19 NA 12 CASSPHQREQFF TGTGCCAGTAGTCCCCATCAGCGCGAGCAGTTCTTC
NA TRBJ2-5 TRBV27 once 15 CASSLRGTRVETQYF TGTGCCAGCAGTTTAAGGGGGACGAGGGTAGAGACCCAGTACTTC
TRBD2 TRBJ2-5 TRBV7-6 NA 16 CASSPRTSGGFETQYF TGTGCCAGCAGCCCGCGGACTAGCGGGGGGTTCGAGACCCAGTACTTC
NA TRBJ2-1 TRBV7-2 NA 21 CASSLARRAVAQILSYNEQFF TGTGCCAGCAGCTTAGCGCGGAGGGCGGTGGCACAAATCCTCTCCTACAATGAGCAGTTCTTC
TRBD1 TRBJ2-2 TRBV2 NA 14 CASSGTGEAGELFF TGTGCCAGCAGTGGGACAGGGGAGGCCGGGGAGCTGTTTTTT
NA TRBJ1-1 TRBV6-6 NA 14 CASSKQTVNTEAFF TGTGCCAGCAGCAAACAGACAGTGAACACTGAAGCTTTCTTT
NA TRBJ1-6 TRBV6-5 once 12 CASSFSNSPLHF TGTGCCAGCAGTTTTTCGAATTCACCCCTCCACTTT
NA TRBJ1-5 TRBV27 few 18 CASSLSWADLSSNQPQHF TGTGCCAGCAGTTTATCGTGGGCCGACCTTAGTAGCAATCAGCCCCAGCATTTT
NA TRBJ2-5 TRBV15 NA 15 CATSPRMGSAETQYF TGTGCCACCAGTCCCCGAATGGGTAGCGCGGAGACCCAGTACTTC
NA TRBJ1-2 TRBV27 NA 13 CASSQTGNYGYTF TGTGCCAGCAGCCAGACAGGAAACTATGGCTACACCTTC
NA TRBJ1-2 TRBV7-2 NA 15 CASSLERISNYGYTF TGTGCCAGCAGCTTAGAAAGGATTAGCAACTATGGCTACACCTTC
TRBD2 TRBJ2-3 TRBV18 NA 15 CASSPRRGVPDTQYF TGTGCCAGCTCACCACGGCGGGGGGTCCCAGATACGCAGTATTTT
TRBD2 TRBJ2-1 TRBV5-4 NA 15 CASSLVSSGNNEQFF TGTGCCAGCAGCTTGGTGTCTAGCGGGAACAATGAGCAGTTCTTC
NA TRBJ2-5 TRBV14 NA 13 CASSQERGETQYF TGTGCCAGCAGCCAAGAGAGAGGAGAGACCCAGTACTTC
TRBD1 TRBJ1-1 TRBV6-5 NA 15 CASSYETGRNTEAFF TGTGCCAGCAGTTACGAGACAGGGCGGAACACTGAAGCTTTCTTT
TRBD1 TRBJ1-1 TRBV28 NA 15 CATTFLDRADTEAFF TGTGCCACCACGTTCCTTGACAGGGCTGACACTGAAGCTTTCTTT
NA TRBJ2-7 TRBV7-2 NA 15 CASRNSQVHSYEQYF TGTGCCAGCAGGAACTCACAGGTCCATTCCTACGAGCAGTACTTC
NA TRBJ2-7 TRBV7-2 NA 18 CASSSMHLGGTATYEQYF TGTGCCAGCAGCTCAATGCATTTGGGCGGGACAGCCACCTACGAGCAGTACTTC
TRBD1 TRBJ2-7 TRBV7-9 once 13 CASSPRTGYEQYF TGTGCCAGCAGCCCCCGGACAGGCTACGAGCAGTACTTC
NA TRBJ2-3 TRBV15 NA 19 CATSPTGTRDTGLADTQYF TGTGCCACCAGCCCTACCGGCACCCGGGACACGGGGCTAGCAGATACGCAGTATTTT
TRBD1 TRBJ1-4 TRBV14 once 18 CASSHEDRDLATNEKLFF TGTGCCAGCAGCCATGAAGACAGGGACTTAGCAACTAATGAAAAACTGTTTTTT
TRBD1 TRBJ2-7 TRBV7-9 NA 15 CASSPPGQHSYEQYF TGTGCCAGCAGCCCCCCGGGACAGCACTCCTACGAGCAGTACTTC
TRBD2 TRBJ2-1 TRBV5-1 NA 16 CASSLAVVSGTNEQFF TGCGCCAGCAGCTTGGCCGTGGTTAGCGGGACCAATGAGCAGTTCTTC
NA TRBJ1-3 TRBV28 NA 16 CASSLGQLTSGNTIYF TGTGCCAGCAGTTTGGGGCAGCTAACTTCTGGAAACACCATATATTTT
TRBD1 TRBJ2-7 TRBV6-5 NA 12 CATTGTAYEQYF TGTGCCACAACCGGGACAGCCTACGAGCAGTACTTC
TRBD1 TRBJ1-2 TRBV6-6 NA 15 CASSLGTGSFYGYTF TGTGCCAGCAGCTTGGGGACAGGGTCGTTCTATGGCTACACCTTC
TRBD2 TRBJ2-3 TRBV5-1 NA 17 CASSLALAGRGTDTQYF TGCGCCAGCAGCTTGGCACTAGCGGGGAGGGGCACAGATACGCAGTATTTT
TRBD2 TRBJ2-1 TRBV6-5 NA 15 CASSYFPAGRDEQFF TGTGCCAGCAGTTACTTCCCAGCGGGGAGGGATGAGCAGTTCTTC
NA TRBJ2-7 TRBV28 NA 16 CASSFVLGLALYEQYF TGTGCCAGCAGTTTCGTCTTAGGCCTAGCCCTCTACGAGCAGTACTTC
NA TRBJ2-7 TRBV21-1 NA 20 CASSKTASPSQRGSSYEQYF TGTGCCAGCAGCAAAACCGCTAGCCCGTCACAGCGGGGGAGCTCCTACGAGCAGTACTTC
NA TRBJ2-2 TRBV9 NA 16 CASSVEGGPNTGELFF TGTGCCAGCAGTGTGGAGGGGGGGCCGAACACCGGGGAGCTGTTTTTT
NA TRBJ2-1 TRBV6-5 NA 12 CASSLTGNEQFF TGTGCCAGCAGCCTGACGGGGAATGAGCAGTTCTTC
TRBD1 TRBJ1-2 TRBV5-5 NA 16 CASSTEYWTGGAGYTF TGTGCCAGCAGCACAGAATACTGGACAGGGGGCGCCGGCTACACCTTC
NA TRBJ1-4 TRBV28 NA 15 CASSLLSATNEKLFF TGTGCCAGCAGTTTGCTGAGTGCAACTAATGAAAAACTGTTTTTT
NA TRBJ1-1 TRBV5-1 NA 24 CASSLDTIIGTSDKKKGMNTEAFF TGCGCCAGCAGCCTGGATACTATCATTGGGACAAGCGACAAGAAAAAAGGGATGAACACTGAAGCTTTCTTT
NA TRBJ2-7 TRBV19 NA 14 CASSTGLGSYEQYF TGTGCCAGTAGTACAGGTTTGGGCTCCTACGAGCAGTACTTC
TRBD1 TRBJ1-5 TRBV5-1 NA 14 CASSPGTGYQPQHF TGCGCCAGCAGCCCCGGGACAGGGTATCAGCCCCAGCATTTT
NA TRBJ1-2 TRBV5-1 NA 13 CASSLEGDYGYTF TGCGCCAGCAGCTTGGAAGGGGATTATGGCTACACCTTC
NA TRBJ1-5 TRBV7-8 NA 16 CASSLESSLSNQPQHF TGTGCCAGCAGCTTAGAATCTAGTCTGAGCAATCAGCCCCAGCATTTT
TRBD1 TRBJ1-3 TRBV5-1 once 14 CASSSRDRGNTIYF TGCGCCAGCAGCTCGCGGGACAGGGGAAACACCATATATTTT
NA TRBJ2-2 TRBV2 NA 17 CASSLGVTGPNTGELFF TGTGCCAGCAGCCTAGGGGTAACCGGACCCAACACCGGGGAGCTGTTTTTT
TRBD2 TRBJ2-7 TRBV27 NA 15 CASRLSGVSSYEQYF TGTGCCAGCAGGCTTAGCGGGGTTAGCTCCTACGAGCAGTACTTC
NA TRBJ2-3 TRBV9 NA 15 CASSVVGTSTDTQYF TGTGCCAGCAGCGTAGTAGGGACTAGCACAGATACGCAGTATTTT
TRBD1 TRBJ2-5 TRBV10-3 NA 15 CATLNWGQGEETQYF TGTGCCACCCTGAACTGGGGACAGGGAGAGGAGACCCAGTACTTC
NA TRBJ2-5 TRBV7-8 NA 16 CASSLGHYWGEETQYF TGTGCCAGCAGCTTAGGTCACTACTGGGGGGAAGAGACCCAGTACTTC
TRBD1 TRBJ1-6 TRBV2 NA 14 CASSMGQLSSPLHF TGTGCCAGCAGTATGGGACAGCTTAGTTCACCCCTCCACTTT
TRBD1 TRBJ1-6 TRBV10-3 NA 14 CAISGDRGLSPLHF TGTGCCATCAGTGGGGACAGGGGGCTTTCACCCCTCCACTTT
NA TRBJ2-1 TRBV2 NA 15 CASSKQGRSYNEQFF TGTGCCAGCAGTAAACAGGGACGGTCCTACAATGAGCAGTTCTTC
NA TRBJ1-1 TRBV2 few 14 CASTRDTPTAEAFF TGTGCCAGCACCCGGGACACACCTACAGCTGAAGCTTTCTTT